This T cell receptor beta chain comes out of a study of identical twins. This clonotype showed up many times. Its antigen is not identified. General observations from the study: The study based its conclusions on cross-sectional statistical analysis and did not follow the same donors. Twin pairs had excess sharing that was weaker in beta out-of-frame sequences.

V lost 6 bases and J lost 4; bases outside the gene matches: 5. This CDR3 region has 15 residues. TCRdb used MiXCR to reprocess the 5' RACE reads, holding one entry per CDR3 protein. The repertoire has around 570,000 distinct CDR3 sequences, nearly 10% of them found once; the top ten carry 2.5% to 3.5%. These same data were also listed under a study on yellow fever vaccine responses in identical twins. That report notes: In identical twins, vaccine T cell responses appeared partly shared and partly individual.

This TCR was sampled from a woman under 30 in good health. V and J are TRBV12-3 or TRBV12-4 and TRBJ2-3, with 12 bases lining up with TRBD2. The sample was PBMCs. The CDR3 DNA follows: TGTGCCAGCAGCCCAACTAGCGGGGGGCCAGATACGCAGTATTTT. Its protein product is CASSPTSGGPDTQYF.